The entry below gives a single T cell receptor (beta chain) sequence along with its context. Its antigen is still unknown. Within one base of it there is no much larger clone, and no base qualities were kept. Deletion took 0 bases off V and 8 bases off J, with a span of 19 bases between the germline ends. The germline V gene specifies ENHRY as CDR1 and SYGVKD as CDR2. Inclusive of the bounding cysteine and phenylalanine, the CDR3 is 16 residues long. Here the CDR3 DNA is all that survives: 48 bases in frame from base 1. This entry comes from a study of blood T cells in healthy people across ages (dated by TCRdb to the mid-2010s). About the investigation overall: Template switching captured roughly one uniquely barcoded TCR beta cDNA molecule per two T cells in model experiments. To avoid experimental bias, donors of different ages were randomly spread across the sequencing lanes. The study measured age-related changes in TCR beta repertoire diversity using deep sequencing normalized with unique cDNA molecular identifiers. For two donors (one aged 18 to 29 and one aged 80 or older), the study analyzed two additional independent replicas of 1 million unique cDNA reads from the same blood draw. The donors were divided into four age groups: young (average approximately 15 years), middle-aged (roughly 40), aged (62) and long-lived (about 84). What the study reported, not specific to this receptor: Compared with the aged group, the long-lived group had more naive CD4+ T cells, fewer expanded clones and increased TCR diversity, a pattern suggesting age selection. Conclusive comparison of naive and antigen-experienced compartments was prevented by the profiling of bulk unsorted PBMCs. Because donor CMV infection status was unknown, age-related changes in expanded clonotypes were potentially confounded. As age increased, observed TCR beta diversity per million T cells dropped in a roughly linear way, and a significant reduction was already evident by age roughly 36. Estimates of total diversity based on one million sequenced T cells were regarded as lower bounds and as underestimates. A strong correlation was found between observed TCR beta diversity and the percentage of naive T cells measured by flow cytometry.

Systemically healthy Caucasian individuals from Russia, some 36 in total and aged about 6 to 100 years, were included as donors. Ten milliliters of peripheral blood were collected from each donor into EDTA-treated Vacutainer tubes. Ficoll-Paque density-gradient centrifugation was used to isolate PBMCs, with at least 6.5 million per sample. Total RNA was extracted from PBMCs with Trizol reagent, with at least 6 micrograms obtained per sample. Naive CD45RAhigh/CD27high T cell percentages were measured by flow cytometry on a PBMC aliquot from every donor. Library preparation employed 5' RACE. The sample was run on an Illumina HiSeq 2500. A second roughly 7 to 11 cycle PCR used a sample-barcoded 5' primer and a J-beta primer mix. A unique molecular identifier was introduced onto each TCR beta cDNA molecule by a template-switch 5' adaptor carrying 12 random nucleotides. At least 2.5 million CDR3-containing paired-end reads were obtained from each sample. First-strand cDNA was synthesized from all RNA with the Mint cDNA synthesis kit, primed by a TRBC-specific oligonucleotide. After uracil-DNA glycosylase treatment, a first 18-cycle PCR used universal primers M1SS and BC2_uni_R on all cDNA. Concerning the study's data processing: For normalization, 1 million high-quality reads, each with a distinct molecular identifier, were randomly selected from each sample. Reads with shared molecular identifiers were discarded instead of being binned into consensus sequences. MiTCR, with a Q25 quality threshold and the strictest error-elimination algorithm, was used for CDR3 identification, clonotype clustering and error correction. A nonparametric unseen species model using Euler transformation provided a lower-bound estimate of total TCR beta diversity. The public sequencing data were trimmed at Q25 with fastp and processed into clonotypes with MiXCR by TCRdb, which kept only in-frame beta chains. CDR3 protein sequences are deduplicated, and each keeps its most common genes and DNA. None of the V and J calls come from the authors' own analysis; TCRdb made them. This sample is represented by about 900,000 distinct CDR3 sequences; 62% of them were singletons. The ten largest clones add up to 28% of the sample.

Sequenced input: blood. This receptor chain uses TRBV10-3 and TRBJ1-2; possibly the D gene is TRBD1, per 5 matching bases. This sequence was found in a man aged 30 to 45 in good health. The DNA sequence is TGTGCCATCAGTGAGTCCGGCAGGGCCTTCGAGATGGGCTACACCTTC. Its protein reads: CAISESGRAFEMGYTF.